Below are 2 T cell receptor beta chains sequenced from a single sample in a study of cytomegalovirus exposure and HLA in healthy donors. Profiling relied on immunoSEQ multiplex PCR, and the TCRdb table lists in-frame clones only, not all of them. The sample has about 150,000 clones, approximately 86% seen once. What was sequenced was PBMCs. The receptor set was obtained from a man between 18 and 35 years old in good health and CMV-seropositive.

The chain couples TRBV5-1 to TRBJ2-5; 14 bases match TRBD2. The germline V gene encodes CDR1 SGHRS and CDR2 YFSETQ. J was trimmed by 5 bases and V by 3 bases; bases with no gene match: 9. The CDR3 has 17 amino acids. The CDR3 loop is CASSSSTSGRARETQYF. The CDR3 bases are TGCGCCAGCAGCTCTTCGACTAGCGGGAGGGCCCGGGAGACCCAGTACTTC.

The CDR3 nucleotides are TGTGCCAGCAGCAAAGCGTGGAGGGTCGGGGAGCTGTTTTTT. This codes for CASSKAWRVGELFF. The chain couples TRBV21-1 to TRBJ2-2; no DNA check was done on the table's D call, TRBD2. TRBV21-1 is a listed pseudogene. The CDR3 contains 14 residues.